Listed below are T cell receptor beta chains from one sample, sequenced in a study of CD8 T cells in Susac syndrome. TCRdb used MiXCR to reprocess the immunoSEQ multiplex PCR reads, holding one entry per CDR3 protein. Counted here are about 200,000 distinct CDR3 sequences, 85% to 95% occurring once; the ten biggest clones make up approximately 0.075%. Sequencing was performed on CD4+ T cells from PBMCs. The origin of the receptors is a human donor with multiple sclerosis. Each CDR3 is given with its conserved first and last residue. The D gene is left open where the match is weak. Part of the rows lack a size; the others show once, few, many or a class for expanded clones.

-,TRBJ2-5,-,TRBV20-1,CSAMDWGQETQYF,TGCAGTGCCATGGACTGGGGTCAAGAGACCCAGTACTTC
TRBD1,TRBJ1-6,-,TRBV12-3/TRBV12-4,CASTLTGQGHSPLHF,TGTGCCAGCACCCTTACGGGACAGGGTCATTCACCCCTCCACTTT
TRBD2,TRBJ2-3,-,TRBV24-1,CATSDIGGATDTQYF,TGTGCCACCAGTGATATCGGGGGGGCCACAGATACGCAGTATTTT
TRBD1,TRBJ1-4,once,TRBV29-1,CSVGPGTGEEKLFF,TGCAGCGTTGGTCCCGGGACAGGGGAGGAAAAACTGTTTTTT
-,TRBJ1-1,-,TRBV5-1,CASSLGASNTEAFF,TGCGCCAGCAGCTTAGGGGCCAGCAACACTGAAGCTTTCTTT
-,TRBJ1-2,few,TRBV29-1,CSVGEGGYGYTF,TGCAGCGTTGGTGAGGGGGGCTATGGCTACACCTTC
-,TRBJ2-6,-,TRBV18,CASSPRPPGGANVLTF,TGTGCCAGCTCACCCCGACCCCCGGGCGGGGCCAACGTCCTGACTTTC
TRBD1,TRBJ2-1,-,TRBV5-6,CASSLGQGWSNEQFF,TGTGCCAGCAGCTTGGGACAGGGATGGAGCAATGAGCAGTTCTTC
-,TRBJ2-5,once,TRBV7-3,CASSLQAQETQYF,TGTGCCAGCAGCTTACAGGCCCAAGAGACCCAGTACTTC
-,TRBJ2-1,-,TRBV3-1,CASRKEWKRGF,TGTGCCAGCCGGAAAGAGTGGAAACGCGGCTTC
-,TRBJ1-6,-,TRBV7-8,CASSPSWGNSPLHF,TGTGCCAGCAGCCCCTCTTGGGGCAATTCACCCCTCCACTTT
-,TRBJ1-1,-,TRBV14,CASSQADTFLEAFF,TGTGCCAGCAGCCAAGCGGACACTTTCCTTGAAGCTTTCTTT
-,TRBJ2-5,-,TRBV6-2/TRBV6-3,CASSYLQGRETQYF,TGTGCCAGCAGTTACCTTCAGGGTCGAGAGACCCAGTACTTC
-,TRBJ2-1,-,TRBV29-1,CSVEKGGEQFF,TGCAGCGTGGAGAAAGGGGGAGAGCAGTTCTTC
TRBD2,TRBJ2-4,-,TRBV20-1,CSASSGRAKNIQYF,TGCAGTGCTAGTAGCGGGAGAGCCAAAAACATTCAGTACTTC
-,TRBJ2-2,-,TRBV20-1,CSAREASLVSGELFF,TGCAGTGCCCGAGAGGCTTCCCTCGTGAGCGGGGAGCTGTTTTTT
TRBD2,TRBJ2-3,-,TRBV29-1,CSVTSGGGLVQYF,TGCAGCGTGACTAGCGGGGGGGGACTTGTGCAGTATTTT
-,TRBJ1-6,-,TRBV12-3/TRBV12-4,CASSLGLDNSPLHF,TGTGCCAGCAGTCTGGGGTTAGATAATTCACCCCTCCACTTT
TRBD1,TRBJ2-5,few,TRBV7-9,CASSSRTGQETQYF,TGTGCCAGCAGCTCTAGGACAGGCCAAGAGACCCAGTACTTC
-,TRBJ2-6,-,TRBV25-1,CASSPVNSGANVLTF,TGTGCCAGCAGTCCGGTGAACTCTGGGGCCAACGTCCTGACTTTC
-,TRBJ2-4,-,TRBV3-1,CASSQEGNIQYF,TGTGCCAGCAGCCAAGAGGGAAACATTCAGTACTTC
TRBD2,TRBJ2-2,-,TRBV20-1,CSASPSGVSGELFF,TGCAGTGCTAGTCCTAGCGGGGTATCCGGGGAGCTGTTTTTT
-,TRBJ2-5,-,TRBV2,CASGAGETQYF,TGTGCCAGCGGGGCCGGGGAGACCCAGTACTTC
-,TRBJ2-1,-,TRBV7-3,CASSLSAGAFAEQFF,TGTGCCAGCAGCTTATCGGCGGGGGCGTTCGCTGAGCAGTTCTTC
TRBD1,TRBJ2-3,-,TRBV29-1,CSASPGTGSDTQYF,TGCAGCGCCTCGCCCGGGACAGGATCAGATACGCAGTATTTT
TRBD1,TRBJ1-1,-,TRBV15,CATSGGTANTEAFF,TGTGCCACCAGCGGTGGGACAGCGAACACTGAAGCTTTCTTT
-,TRBJ1-1,-,TRBV29-1,CSARQGSEAFF,TGCAGCGCCCGCCAGGGGTCTGAAGCTTTCTTT
TRBD1,TRBJ1-5,-,TRBV6-5,CASRQGTRQPQHF,TGTGCCAGTAGACAGGGAACGCGTCAGCCCCAGCATTTT
TRBD2,TRBJ2-1,-,TRBV29-1,CSVESTSGGEQFF,TGCAGCGTTGAGTCAACTAGCGGGGGTGAGCAGTTCTTC
-,TRBJ1-4,-,TRBV3-1,CASSREFEKLFF,TGTGCCAGCAGTCGGGAGTTTGAAAAACTGTTTTTT
-,TRBJ1-1,-,TRBV7-3,CATRGLRNTEAFF,TGTGCCACCAGGGGCTTGCGGAACACTGAAGCTTTCTTT
TRBD1,TRBJ2-5,-,TRBV2,CARDRDKTQYF,TGTGCCCGGGACAGGGACAAGACCCAGTACTTC
TRBD2,TRBJ2-1,-,TRBV10-3,CAINVGLAGNNEQFF,TGTGCCATCAATGTTGGACTAGCGGGGAACAATGAGCAGTTCTTC
-,TRBJ2-3,-,TRBV9,CASSVRLGTDTQYF,TGTGCCAGCAGTGTACGGCTAGGCACAGATACGCAGTATTTT
-,TRBJ1-4,-,TRBV29-1,CSVSLGATNEKLFF,TGCAGCGTTTCTCTCGGGGCCACGAATGAAAAACTGTTTTTT
-,TRBJ2-2,-,TRBV25-1,CASSDPRGQENTGELFF,TGTGCCAGCAGTGACCCGCGGGGGCAGGAGAACACCGGGGAGCTGTTTTTT
TRBD1,TRBJ2-5,-,TRBV5-1,CASRLTGVEGKTQYF,TGCGCCAGCAGGCTCACAGGGGTAGAGGGGAAGACCCAGTACTTC
TRBD1,TRBJ1-1,-,TRBV18,CASSPRPSGTGNTEAFF,TGTGCCAGCTCACCCCGACCATCCGGGACAGGGAACACTGAAGCTTTCTTT
-,TRBJ1-1,-,TRBV7-8,CASSPRSADNTEAFF,TGTGCCAGCAGCCCTAGGTCAGCAGACAACACTGAAGCTTTCTTT
TRBD2,TRBJ2-2,once,TRBV3-1,CASSQGTSGNGELFF,TGTGCCAGCAGCCAAGGGACTAGCGGGAACGGGGAGCTGTTTTTT
TRBD2,TRBJ2-5,-,TRBV11-2,CASSSPGGVGLETQYF,TGTGCCAGCAGCTCCCCGGGGGGAGTTGGTTTAGAGACCCAGTACTTC
-,TRBJ2-7,-,TRBV20-1,CSAATGHDEQYF,TGCAGTGCCGCGACTGGGCACGACGAGCAGTACTTC
-,TRBJ1-2,-,TRBV30,CAWGYGTTNYGYTF,TGTGCCTGGGGATACGGGACAACTAACTATGGCTACACCTTC
-,TRBJ1-6,-,TRBV11-2,CASSLDRKNSPLHF,TGTGCCAGCAGCTTAGATCGGAAAAATTCACCCCTCCACTTT
-,TRBJ1-2,-,TRBV6-5,CASSYSAGARGYGYTF,TGTGCCAGCAGTTACTCGGCAGGGGCGCGGGGCTATGGCTACACCTTC
-,TRBJ1-6,-,TRBV20-1,CSALLPGPTSSPLHF,TGCAGTGCCCTGCTACCGGGGCCGACGAGTTCACCCCTCCACTTT
TRBD2,TRBJ2-3,-,TRBV20-1,CSARPGGSGGTSTDTQYF,TGCAGTGCTAGACCCGGGGGAAGCGGGGGGACGAGCACAGATACGCAGTATTTT
TRBD2,TRBJ2-3,-,TRBV20-1,CSAGAGGSDTQYF,TGCAGTGCAGGAGCGGGGGGGTCCGATACGCAGTATTTT
TRBD1,TRBJ2-7,-,TRBV7-6,CASSHRGQGSYEQYF,TGTGCCAGCAGCCACCGTGGACAGGGTTCCTACGAGCAGTACTTC
TRBD1,TRBJ2-7,-,TRBV11-2,CASSLVGQGSYEQYF,TGTGCCAGCAGCTTAGTTGGACAGGGATCCTACGAGCAGTACTTC
-,TRBJ2-1,-,TRBV20-1,CSARDLVKGGTYNEQFF,TGCAGTGCTAGAGATCTCGTGAAGGGAGGCACCTACAATGAGCAGTTCTTC
-,TRBJ2-7,-,TRBV9,CASSATPGSYEQYF,TGTGCCAGCAGCGCGACGCCCGGGAGCTACGAGCAGTACTTC
-,TRBJ1-5,-,TRBV6-1,CASNLQGRSNQPQHF,TGTGCCAGCAACCTCCAGGGGCGTAGCAATCAGCCCCAGCATTTT
-,TRBJ2-3,-,TRBV30,CAWSVGGATDTQYF,TGTGCCTGGAGTGTGGGGGGGGCCACAGATACGCAGTATTTT
-,TRBJ1-6,-,TRBV30,CAWSARAFYNSPLHF,TGTGCCTGGAGTGCTCGAGCTTTCTATAATTCACCCCTCCACTTT
-,TRBJ1-2,-,TRBV5-1,CASSLDLDYGYTF,TGCGCCAGCAGCTTGGATCTAGACTATGGCTACACCTTC
-,TRBJ1-2,-,TRBV19,CASSSGNYGYTF,TGTGCCAGTAGTTCCGGAAACTATGGCTACACCTTC
TRBD1,TRBJ1-1,-,TRBV27,CASSFQDRANPLF,TGTGCCAGCAGTTTTCAGGACAGGGCCAACCCCCTCTTT
-,TRBJ1-1,-,TRBV3-1,CASTHSRGTNGGNTEAFF,TGTGCCAGCACGCATTCCCGGGGGACCAACGGGGGGAACACTGAAGCTTTCTTT
-,TRBJ2-7,-,TRBV5-1,CASSLGQRVEQYF,TGCGCCAGCAGCTTGGGACAGCGAGTCGAGCAGTACTTC